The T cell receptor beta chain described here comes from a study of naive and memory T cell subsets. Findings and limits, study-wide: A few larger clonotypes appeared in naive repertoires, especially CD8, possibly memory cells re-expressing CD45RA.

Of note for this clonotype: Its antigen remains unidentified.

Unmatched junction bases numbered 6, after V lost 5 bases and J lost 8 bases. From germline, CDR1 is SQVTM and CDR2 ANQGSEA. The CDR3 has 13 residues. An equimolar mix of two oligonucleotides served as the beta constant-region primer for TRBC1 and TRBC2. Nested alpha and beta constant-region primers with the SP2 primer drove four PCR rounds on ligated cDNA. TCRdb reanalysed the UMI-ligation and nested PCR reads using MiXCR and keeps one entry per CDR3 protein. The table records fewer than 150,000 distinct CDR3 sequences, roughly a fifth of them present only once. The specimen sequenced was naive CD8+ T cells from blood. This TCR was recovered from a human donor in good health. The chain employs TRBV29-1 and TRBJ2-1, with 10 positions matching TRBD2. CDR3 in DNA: TGCAGCGTTTGTGCTAGCGGGAGTGATGAGCAGTTCTTC. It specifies CSVCASGSDEQFF.